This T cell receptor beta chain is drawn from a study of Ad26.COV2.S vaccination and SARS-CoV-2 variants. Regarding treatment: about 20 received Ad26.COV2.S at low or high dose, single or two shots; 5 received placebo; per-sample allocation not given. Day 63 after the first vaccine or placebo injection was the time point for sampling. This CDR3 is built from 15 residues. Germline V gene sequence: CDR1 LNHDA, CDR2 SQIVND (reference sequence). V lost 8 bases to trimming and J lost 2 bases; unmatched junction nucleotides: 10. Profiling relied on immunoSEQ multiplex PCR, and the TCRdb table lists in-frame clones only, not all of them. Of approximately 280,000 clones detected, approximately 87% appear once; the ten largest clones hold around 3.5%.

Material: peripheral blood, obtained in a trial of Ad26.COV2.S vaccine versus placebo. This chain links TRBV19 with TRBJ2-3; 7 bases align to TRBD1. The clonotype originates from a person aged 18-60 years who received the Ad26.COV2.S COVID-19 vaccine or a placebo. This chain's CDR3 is CASRSQGTDTDTQYF. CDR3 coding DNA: TGTGCCAGTCGCTCACAGGGGACAGACACAGATACGCAGTATTTT.